What follows are 6 T cell receptor beta chains derived from one specimen sequenced in a study of circulating and synovial CD4+ cells in juvenile arthritis (TCRdb year 2014). The library came from the immunoSEQ multiplex PCR assay. TCRdb re-hosts the immuneACCESS table, in-frame sequences only. Its copies lack some clones; in the studies checked, an unresolved V gene accounts for under half of them, and the cause for the rest is not known. Within this sample are more than 1,500 clones, with approximately 94% of them counted one time only. The ten largest clones represent 2.5% of the sample. The sample taken for sequencing was CD4+ T cells from synovial fluid. These receptors all stem from a human donor with juvenile idiopathic arthritis.

This clone occurred a few times. CDR3 protein: CASTLPEDRGYEQYF. In DNA form, the CDR3 reads TGTGCCAGCACCTTGCCGGAGGACAGGGGTTACGAGCAGTACTTC. V and J are TRBV28 and TRBJ2-7; the match to TRBD1 covers 9 bases. The CDR3 is 15 residues long. CDR1 MDHEN and CDR2 SYDVKM come from the germline V gene. The ends lost 7 bases at V and 4 bases at J; junction bases unmatched: 11.

The chain uses TRBV5-4 and TRBJ1-2; 9 bases line up with TRBD1. This CDR3 comprises 16 residues. The germline V gene encodes CDR1 SGHNT and CDR2 YYREEE (reference sequence). V lost 4 bases to trimming and J lost 3 bases; unmatched junction nucleotides: 10. Written as DNA, the CDR3 is TGTGCCAGCAGCCAGGGGGGAGGACAGGGGCACTATGGCTACACCTTC. It yields the protein CASSQGGGQGHYGYTF.

J is TRBJ1-5 and V is TRBV4-1; no definite D call. With 2 bases removed from V and 0 bases from J, the gap between germline ends came to 8 bases. Germline lookup yields CDR1 MGHRA and CDR2 YSYEKL. CDR3 length: 15 residues. CDR3 bases: TGCGCCAGCAGCCAACTCGGGGATAGCAATCAGCCCCAGCATTTT. Protein: CASSQLGDSNQPQHF.

The chain is built from TRBV19 and TRBJ1-1; the match to TRBD1 covers 7 bases. The CDR3 runs to 13 residues. The germline CDR1 and CDR2 sequences are LNHDA and SQIVND (reference sequence). V dropped 1 base and J dropped 5; count of bases not matched to a gene: 1. The CDR3 DNA is TGTGCCAGTAGTATAGCACAGGGGACTGAAGCTTTCTTT. Protein sequence: CASSIAQGTEAFF.

On this clone itself: The junction differs from germline at one of its ends, possibly a read error. The genes are TRBV6-5 and TRBJ2-1; TRBD1 might be the D (6 bases). The CDR3 length is 12 residues. Germline V lookup: CDR1 MNHEY, CDR2 SVGAGI. CDR3 sequence (DNA): TGTGCCAGCAGTTACTTCGGGGACAACGCGATCTTC. It translates to CASSYFGDNAIF.

The CDR3 loop is CASSLPGGVQGQPQHF. CDR3 sequence (DNA): TGTGCCAGCAGCTTACCGGGCGGGGTACAAGGGCAGCCCCAGCATTTT. The V and J genes are TRBV7-8 and TRBJ1-5, with D unresolved. The CDR3 consists of 16 residues. Trimming took off 2 bases at V and 7 bases at J, with 18 bases between the two ends. Germline CDR1 reads SGHVS; CDR2 reads FQNEAQ.